The rows below give T cell receptor beta chains drawn from one sample of a study of blood T cell repertoires in COVID-19. Clones were read by immunoSEQ multiplex PCR, and TCRdb kept only the in-frame ones, dropping some. The table lists some 78,000 clones, about nine tenths of them singletons, with roughly 30% in the top ten. The material sequenced was peripheral blood. These receptors all come from a man aged 45 to 65 with active or convalescent COVID-19. Both conserved end residues are part of each CDR3. Fields, in order: D gene, J gene, clone size, V gene, CDR3 protein, CDR3 DNA. The D gene is left open where the match is weak. The size entry is marked missing in some rows and otherwise reads once, few, many or a size class.

D gene: -; J gene: TRBJ1-2; clone size: -; V gene: TRBV7-9; CDR3 protein: CASSRLGPRTDYTF; CDR3 DNA: TGTGCCAGCAGCCGACTAGGCCCTAGGACTGACTACACCTTC
D gene: -; J gene: TRBJ2-2; clone size: many; V gene: TRBV30; CDR3 protein: CAWRRMGLTGELFF; CDR3 DNA: TGTGCCTGGAGGCGGATGGGGCTAACCGGGGAGCTGTTTTTT
D gene: TRBD1; J gene: TRBJ1-2; clone size: -; V gene: TRBV27; CDR3 protein: CASSLSAGGLINYGYTF; CDR3 DNA: TGTGCCAGCAGTTTATCGGCAGGGGGCCTAATTAACTATGGCTACACCTTC
D gene: TRBD2; J gene: TRBJ2-3; clone size: -; V gene: TRBV2; CDR3 protein: CASTPGLATDTQYF; CDR3 DNA: TGTGCCAGCACACCGGGACTAGCAACAGATACGCAGTATTTT
D gene: TRBD2; J gene: TRBJ2-3; clone size: -; V gene: TRBV12-5; CDR3 protein: CASGLVPQRGTDTQYF; CDR3 DNA: TGTGCTAGTGGTTTGGTACCACAGCGGGGAACAGATACGCAGTATTTT
D gene: -; J gene: TRBJ1-1; clone size: -; V gene: TRBV29-1; CDR3 protein: CSVERVRVNTEAFF; CDR3 DNA: TGCAGCGTTGAACGGGTCAGGGTGAACACTGAAGCTTTCTTT
D gene: -; J gene: TRBJ1-5; clone size: -; V gene: TRBV6-5; CDR3 protein: CASSPRPRENQPQHF; CDR3 DNA: TGTGCCAGCAGTCCCCGGCCCCGGGAGAATCAGCCCCAGCATTTT
D gene: TRBD1; J gene: TRBJ1-1; clone size: few; V gene: TRBV6-5; CDR3 protein: CASSLWTGGTEAFF; CDR3 DNA: TGTGCCAGCAGTTTATGGACAGGGGGCACTGAAGCTTTCTTT
D gene: -; J gene: TRBJ1-5; clone size: -; V gene: TRBV4-1; CDR3 protein: CASSQETRQPQHF; CDR3 DNA: TGCGCCAGCAGCCAAGAAACAAGACAGCCCCAGCATTTT
D gene: -; J gene: TRBJ2-7; clone size: -; V gene: TRBV27; CDR3 protein: CASSGSYEQYF; CDR3 DNA: TGTGCCAGCAGCGGGTCCTACGAGCAGTACTTC
D gene: -; J gene: TRBJ1-5; clone size: -; V gene: TRBV5-1; CDR3 protein: CASSLEGGVGNQPQHF; CDR3 DNA: TGCGCCAGCAGCTTGGAAGGGGGTGTCGGCAATCAGCCCCAGCATTTT
D gene: -; J gene: TRBJ2-3; clone size: -; V gene: TRBV7-2; CDR3 protein: CASSFRGAPTDTQYF; CDR3 DNA: TGTGCCAGCAGCTTCCGGGGGGCCCCCACAGATACGCAGTATTTT
D gene: TRBD2; J gene: TRBJ2-3; clone size: -; V gene: TRBV7-6; CDR3 protein: CASSKIGGRRRGTDTQYF; CDR3 DNA: TGTGCCAGCAGCAAGATTGGCGGGAGAAGGAGGGGCACAGATACGCAGTATTTT
D gene: -; J gene: TRBJ2-3; clone size: -; V gene: TRBV7-8; CDR3 protein: CASSPDMNTQYF; CDR3 DNA: TGTGCCAGCAGCCCGGACATGAATACGCAGTATTTT
D gene: -; J gene: TRBJ1-5; clone size: -; V gene: TRBV6-2/TRBV6-3; CDR3 protein: CASSYGQPYQPQHF; CDR3 DNA: TGTGCCAGCAGTTACGGGCAGCCCTATCAGCCCCAGCATTTT
D gene: TRBD1; J gene: TRBJ2-7; clone size: -; V gene: TRBV5-1; CDR3 protein: CASGTGTGPAYEQYF; CDR3 DNA: TGCGCCAGCGGGACCGGGACAGGGCCTGCCTACGAGCAGTACTTC
D gene: TRBD1; J gene: TRBJ2-7; clone size: once; V gene: TRBV27; CDR3 protein: CASSADRALNYEQYF; CDR3 DNA: TGTGCCAGCAGCGCGGACAGGGCACTAAACTACGAGCAGTACTTC
D gene: -; J gene: TRBJ1-5; clone size: -; V gene: TRBV18; CDR3 protein: CASSPDSSSNNQPQHF; CDR3 DNA: TGTGCCAGCTCACCGGACAGTTCAAGCAACAATCAGCCCCAGCATTTT
D gene: -; J gene: TRBJ1-2; clone size: -; V gene: TRBV6-5; CDR3 protein: CARERRNNYGYTF; CDR3 DNA: TGTGCCAGGGAGAGACGGAACAACTATGGCTACACCTTC
D gene: -; J gene: TRBJ2-3; clone size: -; V gene: TRBV2; CDR3 protein: CASTRETTDTQYF; CDR3 DNA: TGTGCCAGCACCAGGGAAACGACAGATACGCAGTATTTT
D gene: TRBD2; J gene: TRBJ2-7; clone size: -; V gene: TRBV9; CDR3 protein: CASSALPRASGRGEQYF; CDR3 DNA: TGTGCCAGCAGCGCCCTACCCCGGGCTAGCGGGAGGGGAGAGCAGTACTTC
D gene: TRBD2; J gene: TRBJ2-3; clone size: -; V gene: TRBV5-4; CDR3 protein: CASSLAGSTDTQYF; CDR3 DNA: TGTGCCAGCAGTTTAGCGGGGTCCACAGATACGCAGTATTTT
D gene: TRBD1; J gene: TRBJ2-1; clone size: -; V gene: TRBV6-5; CDR3 protein: CASRGTGTAYNEQFF; CDR3 DNA: TGTGCCAGCAGAGGAACCGGGACAGCATACAATGAGCAGTTCTTC
D gene: -; J gene: TRBJ1-6; clone size: -; V gene: TRBV10-2; CDR3 protein: CASRETYAYYNSPLHF; CDR3 DNA: TGCGCCAGCAGGGAGACCTACGCCTACTATAATTCACCCCTCCACTTT